This TCR beta chain comes out of a study of control samples from healthy donors and cancer patients. The method was immunoSEQ multiplex PCR; TCRdb's version includes in-frame clones alone and lacks a portion of them. The sample holds under 200,000 clones, 91% seen once. Germline V CDR1 and CDR2: MNHNY, SVGAGI (reference sequence). The CDR3 has 14 amino acids. The trim removed 4 bases at V and 1 base at J, leaving 2 bases unmatched. This clonotype was sampled from a woman in her twenties or thirties in good health. The chain uses TRBV6-6 and TRBJ2-7; 9 bases map to TRBD1. Sequencing used blood. The CDR3 coding sequence is TGTGCCAGCAGTTCCGGGACAGGGTCCTACGAGCAGTACTTC. Residues: CASSSGTGSYEQYF.